Sequencing of this T cell receptor beta chain was carried out in a study of cytomegalovirus exposure and HLA in healthy donors. Study conclusions and caveats: Later analysis suggested links between common viral pathogens and several top significant clusters. Some V segments, including TRBV6-2 and TRBV6-3, were excluded as indistinguishable.

As concerns this clone: What it binds is unknown.

V lost 2 bases to trimming and J lost 4 bases, with 6 bases between them. Germline V gene sequence: CDR1 KGHSH, CDR2 LQKENI. The CDR3 runs 13 residues. PCR amplification relied on 60 Vbeta primers (plus 13 Jbeta primers). Clones were read by immunoSEQ multiplex PCR, and TCRdb kept only the in-frame ones, dropping some. The sample lists more than 95,000 clones, about 74% occurring once. Sequenced material: PBMCs. The clonotype comes from a woman between 50 and 59 years old in good health and CMV-seropositive. The chain employs TRBV18 and TRBJ2-1; D is uncertain. CDR3 sequence (DNA): TGTGCCAGCTCACCAGCGTTATACAATGAGCAGTTCTTC. Amino acid sequence: CASSPALYNEQFF.